This record concerns one T cell receptor beta chain sequence. The data stem from a study of blood T cell repertoires in COVID-19. At the level of the study: From T cells, B-cell-depleted T cells, or PBMCs came the material, which was cDNA or gDNA.

Measured with immunoSEQ multiplex PCR; TCRdb has only the in-frame clones, and not every one. The sample holds about 120,000 clones, roughly 89% seen once. The CDR3 spans 14 residues. Per germline, CDR1 SGHRS and CDR2 YFSETQ. Trimming removed 0 bases from V and 5 bases from J, with 11 bases in between. J is TRBJ1-2 and V is TRBV5-1, with a possible D match to TRBD1 (5 bases). This receptor was identified in a woman between 50 and 59 years old with acute or convalescent COVID-19. Sequencing was performed on peripheral blood. CDR3 nucleotide sequence: TGCGCCAGCAGCTTGGAGGGGAGGGAGTATGGCTACACCTTC. As protein: CASSLEGREYGYTF.